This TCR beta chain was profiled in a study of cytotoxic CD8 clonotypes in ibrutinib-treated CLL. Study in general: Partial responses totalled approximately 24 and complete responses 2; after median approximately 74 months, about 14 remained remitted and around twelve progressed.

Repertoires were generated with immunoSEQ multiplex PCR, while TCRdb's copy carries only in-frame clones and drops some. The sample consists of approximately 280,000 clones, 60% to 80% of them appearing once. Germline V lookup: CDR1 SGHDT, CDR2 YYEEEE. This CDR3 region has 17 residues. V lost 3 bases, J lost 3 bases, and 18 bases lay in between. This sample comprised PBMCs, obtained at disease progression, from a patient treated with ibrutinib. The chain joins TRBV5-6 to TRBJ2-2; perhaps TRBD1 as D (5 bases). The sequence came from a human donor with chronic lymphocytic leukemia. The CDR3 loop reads CASSYNRFKRDTGELFF. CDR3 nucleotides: TGTGCCAGCAGCTACAACAGGTTTAAACGGGACACCGGGGAGCTGTTTTTT.